Each of the 9 T cell receptor beta chains below was sequenced from the same sample in a study of prognosis after radiotherapy for stage I lung cancer. Multiplex PCR, run in two rounds, amplified TCR beta CDR3 from genomic DNA. The use of primers specific to each TRBV and TRBJ gene characterized first-round PCR. TCRdb called the multiplex PCR reads again in MiXCR, with one record for every CDR3 protein. The repertoire holds some 36,000 distinct CDR3 sequences, with around 22% as singletons. The sequencing used PBMCs, collected before or after stereotactic body radiation therapy (not recorded which). All receptors come from a donor aged 50 or older with non-small cell lung cancer.

The sample holds many counts of this clonotype. The gene calls are TRBV6-1 and TRBJ1-5; no definite D call. Germline CDR1 and CDR2: MNHNS and SASEGT. Deletions cut 6 bases from V and 8 bases from J, with 14 bases between. This CDR3 is built from 13 residues. CDR3 sequence reads: CASSPIFYEPQHF. CDR3 DNA: TGTGCCAGCAGCCCTATATTTTACGAGCCCCAGCATTTT.

At least ten counts were recorded for this clonotype. The rearrangement links TRBV5-1 to TRBJ2-7, with D tentatively TRBD1 (6 bases). The CDR3 is made up of 13 amino acids. Germline V gives CDR1 SGHRS, CDR2 YFSETQ. V was pared by 4 bases and J by 3 bases, with 11 bases between. The CDR3 loop is CASSIPDSYEQYF. Here the CDR3 DNA reads TGCGCCAGCAGCATCCCGGACAGCTACGAGCAGTACTTC.

The sample holds many counts of this clonotype. V usage is TRBV20-1 and J usage is TRBJ1-5, with 9 bases fitting TRBD1. The ends lost 6 bases at V and 9 bases at J; junction bases unmatched: 12. This CDR3 is 14 amino acids long. Looked up from germline, CDR1 is DFQATT and CDR2 is SNEGSKA (reference sequence). The CDR3 region is CSAQDRGWGSPQHF. As DNA, the CDR3 is TGCAGTGCGCAGGACAGGGGATGGGGCTCGCCCCAGCATTTT.

This clonotype was observed at least ten times. The rearrangement links TRBV19 to TRBJ1-1, with a tentative D call TRBD1 (5 bases). Germline V gene data show CDR1 as LNHDA and CDR2 as SQIVND (reference sequence). With 6 bases removed from V and 1 base from J, the gap between germline ends came to 18 bases. This CDR3 comprises 16 residues. For the CDR3, the DNA is TGTGCCAGTAGCCCCGGGGGTACAAAGGGGAACACTGAAGCTTTCTTT. It translates to CASSPGGTKGNTEAFF.

This clonotype was observed at least ten times. The chain uses TRBV12-3 or TRBV12-4 and TRBJ2-1; 7 positions agree with TRBD2. CDR3 length: 15 amino acids. Unmatched junction bases numbered 5, after V lost 2 bases and J lost 4 bases. CDR3 amino acids: CASSLFTSAYNEQFF. CDR3 DNA: TGTGCCAGCAGTTTATTCACTAGCGCTTACAATGAGCAGTTCTTC.

J is TRBJ1-1 and V is TRBV20-1; no firm D call. Germline CDR1 DFQATT, CDR2 SNEGSKA (reference sequence). V lost 4 bases, J lost 0 bases, and 18 bases lay in between. The CDR3 covers 16 residues. CDR3 region: CSATLLGETLNTEAFF. For the CDR3, the DNA is TGCAGTGCTACTCTCTTAGGTGAGACACTGAACACTGAAGCTTTCTTT.

In its sample, this clonotype was seen many times. The chain links TRBV12-3 or TRBV12-4 to TRBJ2-1; the match to TRBD1 covers 7 bases. The CDR3 has 14 residues. V gave up 5 bases and J gave up 10 bases; unmatched junction bases: 11. In DNA, the CDR3 is TGTGCCAGCAGTCGACAGGGTATGGTCGGGGAGCAGTTCTTC. Translating it yields CASSRQGMVGEQFF.

This clonotype came up many times. The chain joins TRBV9 to TRBJ2-3; tentative D call: TRBD2 (5 bases). Per the germline V gene, CDR1 is SGDLS and CDR2 is YYNGEE. This CDR3 is built from 14 residues. V lost 0 bases, J lost 5 bases, and 10 bases lay in between. CDR3 DNA sequence: TGTGCCAGCAGCGTAGGTGGGAGTGTAGATACGCAGTATTTT. This sequence encodes CASSVGGSVDTQYF. Looking up the rest from reference TRBV9 and TRBJ2-3 gives the full variable domain: DSGVTQTPKHLITATGQRVTLRCSPRSGDLSVYWYQQSLDQGLQFLIQYYNGEERAKGNILERFSAQQFPDLHSELNLSSLELGDSALYFCASSVGGSVDTQYFGPGTRLTVL.

The chain uses TRBV6-1 and TRBJ2-7, with D hard to call. The V end was cut by 9 bases, the J end by 4 bases, with 10 bases between. The CDR3 runs to 11 residues. CDR1 MNHNS and CDR2 SASEGT come from the germline V gene. The CDR3 bases are TGTGCCAGTGAAGCGAGTTACGAGCAGTACTTC. Its protein is CASEASYEQYF.